This T cell receptor beta chain was retrieved from a study of glioma-infiltrating T cells. TCR alpha and beta CDR3 regions were amplified from RNA using iRepertoire nested multiplex PCR. TCRdb re-analysed the multiplex PCR reads in MiXCR, keeping a single row per CDR3 protein. Here the sample spans approximately 40,000 distinct CDR3 sequences, about 22% being singletons. After removal of 5 bases from V and 2 bases from J, the junction contained 4 bases not matched to a gene. Germline V CDR1 and CDR2: SGHNT, YENEEA. The CDR3 sequence is 14 residues long. The material sequenced was glioma tissue, nonneoplastic brain tissue, or PBMCs (not recorded which). This chain connects TRBV11-3 to TRBJ2-3, with 7 bases aligning to TRBD2. The TCR was taken from a human donor with low-grade glioma or glioblastoma, undergoing nonglioma brain surgery, or in good health (not recorded which). The CDR3: CASSQGLNTDTQYF. The DNA for the CDR3 is TGTGCCAGCAGCCAGGGACTAAACACAGATACGCAGTATTTT.